This T cell receptor (beta chain) is drawn from a study of blood T cell repertoires in COVID-19. The table came from immunoSEQ multiplex PCR; TCRdb's copy has only in-frame clones and leaves some out. The table shows about 130,000 clones, with 85% occurring only once. The CDR3 is 12 residues long. Trimming stripped 5 bases from V and 5 bases from J, with 9 bases between. The germline V gene encodes CDR1 SEHNR and CDR2 FQNEAQ (reference sequence). J is TRBJ2-5 and V is TRBV7-9, with TRBD2 as a possible D gene (6 bases). The clonotype originates from a man older than 75 with active or convalescent COVID-19. The sequenced material came from peripheral blood. CDR3 bases: TGTGCCAGCAGCCAGGAGGGCGAGACCCAGTACTTC. Its translation: CASSQEGETQYF.